The present entry profiles one T cell receptor (beta chain) with its context. The data derive from a study of blood T cell repertoires in COVID-19. As for the study in general: PBMCs, B-cell-depleted T cells, or T cells were the source of the cDNA or gDNA that made up the material.

The CDR3 has 16 residues. Deletions cut 5 bases from V and 0 bases from J, with 14 bases between. Per germline, CDR1 SNHLY and CDR2 FYNNEI. In the original processing: Reference gene primer amplification in the assay estimated nucleated cell counts. Using immunoSEQ multiplex PCR, the repertoire was profiled, and TCRdb retains in-frame clones only, with some absent. The V and J calls and the clone size are those of that table, but D and trimming were determined from the DNA. The repertoire includes about 110,000 clones, roughly 90% of them detected once, and 4.9% sits in the top ten. The chain is built from TRBV2 and TRBJ1-3, with TRBD1 as a possible D gene (5 bases). The TCR comes from a man aged 40-55 years with active or convalescent COVID-19. Material for sequencing was peripheral blood. CDR3 region: CASSSIYDSSGNTIYF. The CDR3 nucleotides are TGTGCCAGCAGTTCCATTTACGACAGCTCTGGAAACACCATATATTTT.